The clone carrying this T cell receptor (beta chain) was seen only once. Treatment reported: oral pan-JAK inhibitor, 5-10 mg twice daily. The sample originates from a study of CD8+ T cells in alopecia areata. The CDR3 is 11 residues long. Germline values: CDR1 MNHNY, CDR2 SVGAGI (reference sequence). Trimming shortened V by 5 bases and J by 5 bases, and 5 bases separated the two germline ends. Extraction and reverse transcription of RNA yielded cDNA as the sequencing template. Profiled with immunoSEQ multiplex PCR; TCRdb holds only in-frame clones, not every one. Of over 250,000 clones in the sample, around 64% are singletons; the top ten hold around 0.92%.

J is TRBJ2-3 and V is TRBV6-6; no firm D call. This specimen was CD4+ T cells sorted from blood, taken around week 53, from a patient treated with tofacitinib. The receptor comes from a human donor with alopecia areata. The CDR3, as DNA: TGTGCCAGCAGTCCGGTAGATACGCAGTATTTT. Translating it yields CASSPVDTQYF.